These 16 T cell receptor beta chains share one sample of origin, sequenced in a study of shared clonotypes between healthy human individuals. Only CD45RO-negative cells positively selected for CCR7 counted as naive CD8 cells, so terminally differentiated effector memory CD45RA+ cells were excluded. Sequencing used immunoSEQ multiplex PCR; TCRdb keeps in-frame clones, though not all of them. The repertoire holds approximately 650,000 clones, less than 97% seen once, with roughly 0.1% in the top ten. Specimen: naive CD8+ T cells sorted from blood. The receptors here all came from a woman aged 25-40 years in good health.

The chain links TRBV11-2 to TRBJ2-5; TRBD2 agrees at 10 bases. The end of the DNA aligns better with TRBJ2-7, so the J call may be wrong. The CDR3 spans 15 residues. Looked up from germline, CDR1 is SGHAT and CDR2 is FQNNGV. CDR3 sequence: CASSVGTSERYEQYF. The CDR3 DNA follows: TGTGCCAGCAGCGTGGGGACTAGCGAACGCTACGAGCAGTACTTC.

This clone was seen only once. The V gene is TRBV27, the J gene TRBJ2-7, with 12 bases lining up with TRBD1. CDR3 length: 16 residues. The trim removed 1 base at V and 5 bases at J, leaving 6 bases unmatched. CDR1 and CDR2 (germline): MNHEY, SMNVEV (reference sequence). Here the CDR3 reads CASSLLLGQGAHEQYF. CDR3 nucleotide sequence: TGTGCCAGCAGTTTATTGTTGGGACAGGGGGCCCACGAGCAGTACTTC.

The J gene is TRBJ2-1, the V gene TRBV7-9; TRBD2 matches 7 bases. The CDR3 extends over 13 amino acids. CDR1 and CDR2 from the germline V gene are SEHNR and FQNEAQ (reference sequence). Trimming cost V 5 bases and J 9 bases; bases outside gene matches: 7. CDR3: CASSPGREFEQFF. The DNA of the CDR3 is TGTGCCAGCAGCCCGGGGCGGGAGTTTGAGCAGTTCTTC.

Of note for this clone: The junction differs from germline at one of its ends, possibly a read error. This chain links TRBV4-2 with TRBJ2-5; 10 bases map to TRBD2. The CDR3 is 15 amino acids. Germline V CDR1 and CDR2: LGHNA, YNFKEQ. In DNA form, the CDR3 reads TGTGCCAGCAGTCAAGTGGCTAGCGGGAGAGGTGAGCAGTACTTC. Protein sequence: CASSQVASGRGEQYF.

This clone came up once. The chain uses TRBV5-1 and TRBJ1-5; 8 bases fit TRBD1. The CDR3 totals 15 residues. Germline values: CDR1 SGHRS, CDR2 YFSETQ. The ends lost 4 bases at V and 2 bases at J; junction bases unmatched: 5. The CDR3 is CASSAGQGGNQPQHF. CDR3 nucleotides: TGCGCCAGCAGCGCCGGACAGGGTGGCAATCAGCCCCAGCATTTT.

The rearrangement joins TRBV5-1 to TRBJ2-3; possibly TRBD2 for D (5 bases). Looked up from germline, CDR1 is SGHRS and CDR2 is YFSETQ. Trimming stripped 6 bases from V and 2 bases from J, with 10 bases between. The CDR3 has 13 amino acids. The CDR3 bases are TGCGCCAGCATGAGGGAAAACACAGATACGCAGTATTTT. It encodes CASMRENTDTQYF.

This chain links TRBV13 with TRBJ2-5; 13 bases are a match to TRBD2. V lost 4 bases, J lost 0 bases, and 5 bases stayed unmatched. CDR3 size: 17 residues. The germline gives CDR1 PRHDT, CDR2 FYEKMQ (reference sequence). CDR3 DNA: TGTGCCAGCAGCTCCCGGGGACTAGCGGGGAACCAAGAGACCCAGTACTTC. Encoded protein: CASSSRGLAGNQETQYF.

The chain carries TRBV9 and TRBJ2-5; 11 bases are shared with TRBD1. The CDR3 loop spans 17 amino acids. CDR1 and CDR2 (germline): SGDLS, YYNGEE. The ends lost 0 bases at V and 2 bases at J; junction bases unmatched: 6. The CDR3 DNA is TGTGCCAGCAGCGTAGAAGGGACAGGGGGGTGGCAAGAGACCCAGTACTTC. Amino acid sequence: CASSVEGTGGWQETQYF.

The genes are TRBV19 and TRBJ1-5; D uncertain. The germline V gene encodes CDR1 LNHDA and CDR2 SQIVND (reference sequence). This CDR3 region has 13 residues. The V end lost 6 bases, the J end lost 1 base, and 7 bases lay between the germline ends. The CDR3 loop is CASRLGSNQPQHF. For the CDR3, the DNA is TGTGCCAGTAGGTTGGGGAGCAATCAGCCCCAGCATTTT.

The chain has TRBV18 and TRBJ2-3; 8 positions agree with TRBD2. Germline V lookup: CDR1 KGHSH, CDR2 LQKENI. The CDR3 runs to 18 residues. With 3 bases clipped from V and 2 bases from J, the junction kept 13 bases outside the gene matches. The CDR3 here is CASSPRYTGGTLTDTQYF. The CDR3 coding sequence is TGTGCCAGCTCACCTAGGTATACGGGAGGGACCCTCACAGATACGCAGTATTTT.

The chain has TRBV5-6 and TRBJ2-7, with D perhaps matching TRBD1 (6 bases). The V gene's germline CDR1 is SGHDT and CDR2 YYEEEE. CDR3 size: 16 residues. The ends were cut back, 4 bases at V and 4 bases at J, with 21 bases in the middle. The CDR3 region has the DNA TGTGCCAGCAGCCCACAGGGTTCGGGGAGCCCTTACGAGCAGTACTTC. As protein: CASSPQGSGSPYEQYF.

The chain recombines TRBV13 with TRBJ2-7; D unclear. The germline V gene encodes CDR1 PRHDT and CDR2 FYEKMQ (reference sequence). The CDR3 runs to 14 residues. Trimming took off 0 bases at V and 3 bases at J, with 9 bases between the two ends. CDR3 region: CASSLGRKGYEQYF. Written as DNA, the CDR3 is TGTGCCAGCAGCTTAGGCCGTAAGGGCTACGAGCAGTACTTC.

This chain connects TRBV19 to TRBJ2-3, with a tentative D call TRBD2 (6 bases). This CDR3 spans 15 amino acids. V dropped 2 bases and J dropped 2 bases, with 11 bases sitting between them. Germline V gene lookup returns CDR1 LNHDA and CDR2 SQIVND (reference sequence). CDR3 in DNA: TGTGCCAGTAGTATAAAGCGGGCCCTCACAGATACGCAGTATTTT. Protein sequence: CASSIKRALTDTQYF. Full variable domain (remainder filled in from reference TRBV19 and TRBJ2-3): DGGITQSPKYLFRKEGQNVTLSCEQNLNHDAMYWYRQDPGQGLRLIYYSQIVNDFQKGDIAEGYSVSREKKESFPLTVTSAQKNPTAFYLCASSIKRALTDTQYFGPGTRLTVL.

The chain employs TRBV5-1 and TRBJ2-7; D assignment may be TRBD1 or TRBD2 (6 bases each). The V end was cut by 0 bases, the J end by 2 bases, with 15 bases between. Germline CDR1 SGHRS, CDR2 YFSETQ. This CDR3 is 16 amino acids long. CDR3 amino acids: CASSLVIGGHPYEQYF. CDR3 coding DNA: TGCGCCAGCAGCTTGGTTATCGGGGGCCACCCCTACGAGCAGTACTTC.

The chain employs TRBV28 and TRBJ1-5; tentatively, D is TRBD1 (5 bases). The CDR3 sequence is 16 residues long. Trimming shortened V by 3 bases and J by 7 bases, and 19 bases separated the two germline ends. CDR1 and CDR2 (germline): MDHEN, SYDVKM. The CDR3, as DNA: TGTGCCAGCAGTTTTGCAGTGATGGAGGGGAGGCAGCCCCAGCATTTT. Translation: CASSFAVMEGRQPQHF.

The chain is built from TRBV5-5 and TRBJ1-5; no definite D call. V was shortened by 2 bases and J by 11 bases, with 23 bases between the two germline ends. From germline, CDR1 is SGHKS and CDR2 YYEKEE (reference sequence). The CDR3 is 16 amino acids. DNA of the CDR3: TGTGCCAGCAGCTTAAGTTACGGGTCTACCTTCGTGACCCAGCATTTT. Its translation: CASSLSYGSTFVTQHF.